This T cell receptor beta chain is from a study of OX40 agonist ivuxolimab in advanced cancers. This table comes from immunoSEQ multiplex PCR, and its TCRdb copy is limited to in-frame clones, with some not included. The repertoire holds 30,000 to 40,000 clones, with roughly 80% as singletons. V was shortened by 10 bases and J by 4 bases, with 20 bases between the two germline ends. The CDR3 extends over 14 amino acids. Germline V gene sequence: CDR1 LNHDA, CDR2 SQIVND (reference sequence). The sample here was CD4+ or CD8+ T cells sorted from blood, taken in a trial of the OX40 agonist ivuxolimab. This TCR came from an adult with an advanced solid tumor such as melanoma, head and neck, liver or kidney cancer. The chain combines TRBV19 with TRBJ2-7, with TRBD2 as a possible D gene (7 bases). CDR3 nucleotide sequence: TGTGCCACCACTTCCAGAGGGGGGGTTTACGAGCAGTACTTC. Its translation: CATTSRGGVYEQYF.